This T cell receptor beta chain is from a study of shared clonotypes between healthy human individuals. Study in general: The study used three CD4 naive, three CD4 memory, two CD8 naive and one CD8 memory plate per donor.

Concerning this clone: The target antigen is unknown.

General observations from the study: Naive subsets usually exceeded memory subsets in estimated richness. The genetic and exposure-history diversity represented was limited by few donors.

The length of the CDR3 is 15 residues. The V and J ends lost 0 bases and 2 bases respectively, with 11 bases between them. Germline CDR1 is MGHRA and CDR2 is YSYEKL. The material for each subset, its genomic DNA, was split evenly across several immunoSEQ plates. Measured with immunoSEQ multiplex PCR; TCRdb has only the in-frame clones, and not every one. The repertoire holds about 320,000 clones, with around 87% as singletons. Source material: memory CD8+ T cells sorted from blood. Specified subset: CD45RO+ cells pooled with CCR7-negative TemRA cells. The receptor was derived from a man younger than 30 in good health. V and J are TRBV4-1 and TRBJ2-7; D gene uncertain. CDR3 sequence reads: CASSQDRAPTYEQYF. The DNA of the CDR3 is TGCGCCAGCAGCCAAGATCGCGCGCCAACCTACGAGCAGTACTTC.